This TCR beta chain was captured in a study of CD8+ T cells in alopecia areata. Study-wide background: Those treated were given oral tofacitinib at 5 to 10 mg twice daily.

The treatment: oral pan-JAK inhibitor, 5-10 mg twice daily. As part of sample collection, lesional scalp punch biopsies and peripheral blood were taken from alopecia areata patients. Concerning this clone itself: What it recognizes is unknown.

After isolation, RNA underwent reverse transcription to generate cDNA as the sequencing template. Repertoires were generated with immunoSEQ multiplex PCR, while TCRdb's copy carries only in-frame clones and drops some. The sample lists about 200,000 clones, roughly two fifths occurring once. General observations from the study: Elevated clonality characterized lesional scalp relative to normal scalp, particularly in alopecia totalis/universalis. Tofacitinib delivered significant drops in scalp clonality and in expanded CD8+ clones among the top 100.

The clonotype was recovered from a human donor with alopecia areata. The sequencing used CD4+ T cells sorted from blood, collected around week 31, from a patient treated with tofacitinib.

CDR3 sequence: CAWSSAGAQYF. The DNA for the CDR3 is TGTGCCTGGAGTTCGGCGGGGGCGCAGTATTTT. The chain links TRBV30 to TRBJ2-3, with 7 bases lining up with TRBD2. Germline CDR1 is GTSNPN and CDR2 is SVGIG (reference sequence). CDR3 length: 11 amino acids. V lost 2 bases to trimming and J lost 10 bases; unmatched junction nucleotides: 3. Drawing the rest from reference TRBV30 and TRBJ2-3, the complete variable domain is SQTIHQWPATLVQPVGSPLSLECTVEGTSNPNLYWYRQAAGRGLQLLFYSVGIGQISSEVPQNLSASRPQDRQFILSSKKLLLSDSGFYLCAWSSAGAQYFGPGTRLTVL.